This entry lists 14 T cell receptor beta chains sequenced from one sample in a study of OX40 agonist ivuxolimab in advanced cancers. TCRdb's copy holds only in-frame clones and misses some; the assay was immunoSEQ multiplex PCR. This table holds roughly 44,000 clones, approximately 80% found once. The sequencing used CD4+ or CD8+ T cells sorted from blood, collected in a trial of the OX40 agonist ivuxolimab. The receptors originated from an adult with an advanced solid tumor such as melanoma, head and neck, liver or kidney cancer.

This chain links TRBV4-1 with TRBJ1-2; perhaps TRBD1 as D (6 bases). The CDR3 sequence is 14 residues long. Germline CDR1 is MGHRA and CDR2 is YSYEKL. V lost 1 base and J lost 4, with 10 bases in between. The CDR3 DNA follows: TGCGCCAGCAGCCAAGTGACAGGAATCTATGGCTACACCTTC. Amino acids: CASSQVTGIYGYTF.

This chain joins TRBV5-6 and TRBJ1-2; D is unclear. The CDR3 spans 12 residues. V lost 1 base and J lost 8, with 9 bases in between. The germline V gene has CDR1 SGHDT and CDR2 YYEEEE. CDR3 protein: CASSLFRHGYTF. The CDR3 bases are TGTGCCAGCAGCTTGTTCAGGCACGGCTACACCTTC. The full variable domain, in which reference TRBV5-6 and TRBJ1-2 provide the parts outside the CDR3, is DAGVTQSPTHLIKTRGQQVTLRCSPKSGHDTVSWYQQALGQGPQFIFQYYEEEERQRGNFPDRFSGHQFPNYSSELNVNALLLGDSALYLCASSLFRHGYTFGSGTRLTVV.

The chain has TRBV28 and TRBJ2-1; a possible D gene is TRBD2 (6 bases). Germline CDR1 is MDHEN and CDR2 is SYDVKM. V was shortened by 10 bases and J by 3 bases, with 13 bases between the two germline ends. The CDR3 runs to 13 residues. This CDR3 reads CATLAANYNEQFF. The CDR3 bases are TGTGCCACCTTAGCGGCAAACTACAATGAGCAGTTCTTC.

J is TRBJ2-6 and V is TRBV10-2, with D unresolved. The CDR3 covers 16 residues. With 4 bases removed from V and 1 base from J, the gap between germline ends came to 11 bases. Germline V CDR1 and CDR2: WSHSY, SAAADI. The CDR3 DNA follows: TGCGCCAGCAGTGGGGCTACTTTATCTGGGGCCAACGTCCTGACTTTC. It is translated as CASSGATLSGANVLTF.

J is TRBJ1-2 and V is TRBV2; 9 bases agree with TRBD1. Trimming at V came to 7 bases and at J to 1 base, leaving 1 base not matched to a gene. This CDR3 is built from 13 residues. Germline V gene data show CDR1 as SNHLY and CDR2 as FYNNEI. The CDR3 DNA is TGTGCCAGCAACAGGGGGCTTAACTATGGCTACACCTTC. It specifies CASNRGLNYGYTF.

V is TRBV2 and J is TRBJ2-3, with 12 bases aligning to TRBD2. The junction had 8 bases not matched to a gene; V was cut back by 6 bases and J by 1 base. Germline V CDR1 and CDR2: SNHLY, FYNNEI. The CDR3 consists of 17 residues. CDR3 in amino acids: CASSGGLAGTGTDTQYF. The DNA for the CDR3 is TGTGCCAGCAGCGGAGGACTAGCGGGAACCGGCACAGATACGCAGTATTTT.

The chain is built from TRBV6-5 and TRBJ2-5; 8 positions match TRBD2. The length of the CDR3 is 14 residues. The V gene's germline CDR1 is MNHEY and CDR2 SVGAGI. V lost 2 bases, J lost 1 base, and 0 bases stayed unmatched. The DNA of the CDR3 is TGTGCCAGCAGTTACACTAGCGGCCAAGAGACCCAGTACTTC. It encodes CASSYTSGQETQYF.

This clone appeared once. The chain recombines TRBV4-1 with TRBJ2-1, with TRBD2 matching over 12 bases. The J segment lost 8 bases and the V segment lost 2 bases, leaving 10 bases of the junction unmatched. From germline, CDR1 is MGHRA and CDR2 YSYEKL. The CDR3 runs to 17 residues. CDR3 residues: CASSQTPTSGSFDEQFF. For the CDR3, the DNA is TGCGCCAGCAGCCAAACGCCGACTAGCGGGAGTTTCGATGAGCAGTTCTTC.

The chain employs TRBV7-6 and TRBJ2-7, with a tentative D call TRBD2 (5 bases). Germline V gene sequence: CDR1 SGHVS, CDR2 FNYEAQ. The CDR3 totals 13 residues. The ends were cut back, 4 bases at V and 6 bases at J, with 13 bases in the middle. CDR3 sequence: CASSYTRAGEQYF. The DNA of the CDR3 is TGTGCCAGCAGCTATACTAGGGCGGGCGAGCAGTACTTC.

The CDR3 bases are TGTGCCAGCAGCTCCACAGGGCTGGAGACCCAGTACTTC. Its translation: CASSSTGLETQYF. J is TRBJ2-5 and V is TRBV11-3, with D possibly matching TRBD1 (6 bases). The germline CDR1 and CDR2 sequences are SGHNT and YENEEA. Trimming cost V 4 bases and J 5 bases, with 11 bases left between them. The CDR3 runs to 13 residues. The variable domain in full, with the rest retrieved from reference TRBV11-3 and TRBJ2-5, is EAGVVQSPRYKIIEKKQPVAFWCNPISGHNTLYWYLQNLGQGPELLIRYENEEAVDDSQLPKDRFSAERLKGVDSTLKIQPAELGDSAVYLCASSSTGLETQYFGPGTRLLVL.

The rearrangement uses TRBV16 and TRBJ1-1; D uncertain. The CDR3 sequence is 13 residues long. Germline CDR1 is KGHSY and CDR2 is FQNENV. V gave up 0 bases and J gave up 8 bases, with 10 bases separating them. As DNA, the CDR3 is TGTGCCAGCAGCCAATCGGCAGAGTCCGAAGCTTTCTTT. Its protein is CASSQSAESEAFF.

The V and J genes are TRBV10-1 and TRBJ2-2; D gene uncertain. Germline CDR1 reads WNHNN; CDR2 reads SYGVQD (reference sequence). Trimming stripped 6 bases from V and 0 bases from J, with 8 bases between. The CDR3 is 14 residues long. Here the CDR3 DNA reads TGCGCCAGCAGGATTTCAGCGAACACCGGGGAGCTGTTTTTT. It encodes CASRISANTGELFF.

The rearrangement joins TRBV5-1 to TRBJ1-5; perhaps TRBD1 as D (6 bases). V was cut by 4 bases and J by 5 bases, with 25 bases left in between. The CDR3 runs to 18 residues. Germline values: CDR1 SGHRS, CDR2 YFSETQ. CDR3 region: CASSLGVYRVYFDQPQHF. CDR3 DNA sequence: TGCGCCAGCAGCCTGGGAGTGTACAGGGTCTACTTCGATCAGCCCCAGCATTTT.

The chain recombines TRBV7-8 with TRBJ2-2; D may be TRBD1 (6 bases). Trimming stripped 5 bases from V and 7 bases from J, with 11 bases between. Germline CDR1 reads SGHVS; CDR2 reads FQNEAQ. The CDR3 is 13 residues long. This CDR3 reads CASSTYRDGELFF. In DNA form, the CDR3 reads TGTGCCAGCAGCACTTACAGGGACGGGGAGCTGTTTTTT. Full variable domain (rest looked up from reference TRBV7-8 and TRBJ2-2): GAGVSQSPRYKVAKRGQDVALRCDPISGHVSLFWYQQALGQGPEFLTYFQNEAQLDKSGLPSDRFFAERPEGSVSTLKIQRTQQEDSAVYLCASSTYRDGELFFGEGSRLTVL.